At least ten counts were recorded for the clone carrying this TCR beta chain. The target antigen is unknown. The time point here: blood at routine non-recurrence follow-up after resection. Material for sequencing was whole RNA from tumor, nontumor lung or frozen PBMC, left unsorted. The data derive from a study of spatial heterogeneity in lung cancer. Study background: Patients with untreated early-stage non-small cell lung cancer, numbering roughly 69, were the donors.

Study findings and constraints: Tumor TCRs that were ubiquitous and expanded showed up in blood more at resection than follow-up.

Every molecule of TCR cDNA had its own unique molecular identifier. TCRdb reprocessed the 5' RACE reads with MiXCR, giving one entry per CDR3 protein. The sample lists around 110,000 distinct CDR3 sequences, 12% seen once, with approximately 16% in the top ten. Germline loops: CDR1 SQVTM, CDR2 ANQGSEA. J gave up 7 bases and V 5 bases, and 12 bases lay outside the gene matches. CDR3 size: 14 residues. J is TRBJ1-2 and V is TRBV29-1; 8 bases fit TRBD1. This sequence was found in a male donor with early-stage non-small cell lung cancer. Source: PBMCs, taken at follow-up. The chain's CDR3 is CSVSGTGWTSGYTF. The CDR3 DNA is TGCAGCGTTTCGGGGACAGGTTGGACCTCTGGCTACACCTTC.